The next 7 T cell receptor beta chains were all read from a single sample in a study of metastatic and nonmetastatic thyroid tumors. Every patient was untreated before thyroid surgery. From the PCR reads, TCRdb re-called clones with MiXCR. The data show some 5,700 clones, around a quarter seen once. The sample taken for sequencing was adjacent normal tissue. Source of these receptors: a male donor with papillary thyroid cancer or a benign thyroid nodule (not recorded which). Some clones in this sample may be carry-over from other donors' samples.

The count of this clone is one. CDR3: CASSLGQGAEKLFF. CDR3 coding DNA: TGTGCCAGCAGCTTGGGACAGGGGGCTGAAAAACTGTTTTTT. The chain links TRBV11-2 to TRBJ1-4, with 12 nucleotides matching TRBD1. V lost 3 bases to trimming and J lost 7 bases; unmatched junction nucleotides: 0. The CDR3 totals 14 residues. Per the germline V gene, CDR1 is SGHAT and CDR2 is FQNNGV.

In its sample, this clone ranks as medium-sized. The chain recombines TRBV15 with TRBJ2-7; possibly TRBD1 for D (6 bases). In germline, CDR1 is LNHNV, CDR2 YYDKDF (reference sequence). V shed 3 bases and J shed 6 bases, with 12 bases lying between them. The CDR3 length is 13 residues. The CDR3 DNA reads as TGTGCCACCAGCAGGGCAACAGGGTCCGAGCAGTACTTC. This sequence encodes CATSRATGSEQYF.

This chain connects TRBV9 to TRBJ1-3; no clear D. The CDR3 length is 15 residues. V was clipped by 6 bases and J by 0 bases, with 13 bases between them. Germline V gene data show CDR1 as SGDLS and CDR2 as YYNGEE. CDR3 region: CASTKDGASGNTIYF. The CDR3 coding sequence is TGTGCCAGCACCAAGGACGGTGCCTCTGGAAACACCATATATTTT.

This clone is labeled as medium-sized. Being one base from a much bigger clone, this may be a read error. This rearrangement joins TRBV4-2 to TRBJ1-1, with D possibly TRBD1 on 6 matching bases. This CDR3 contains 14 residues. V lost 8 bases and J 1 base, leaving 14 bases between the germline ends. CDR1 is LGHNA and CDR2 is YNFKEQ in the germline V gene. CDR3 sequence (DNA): TGTGCCAGCGCTGGGGCAGGGGCGAACACTGAAGCTTTCTTT. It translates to CASAGAGANTEAFF.

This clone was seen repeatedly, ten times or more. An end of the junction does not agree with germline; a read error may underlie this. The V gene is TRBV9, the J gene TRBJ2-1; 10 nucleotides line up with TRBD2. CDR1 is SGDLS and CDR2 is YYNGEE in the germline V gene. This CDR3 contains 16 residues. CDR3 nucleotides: TGTGCCGGCAGCGGATCTAGCGGGAGAAATTACAATGAGCAGTTCTTC. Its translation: CAGSGSSGRNYNEQFF.

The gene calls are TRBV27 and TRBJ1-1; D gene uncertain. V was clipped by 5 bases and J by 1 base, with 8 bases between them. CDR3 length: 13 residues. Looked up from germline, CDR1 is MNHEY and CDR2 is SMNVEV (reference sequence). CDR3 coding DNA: TGTGCCAGCAGTCCTGAGGGGAACACTGAAGCTTTCTTT. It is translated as CASSPEGNTEAFF.

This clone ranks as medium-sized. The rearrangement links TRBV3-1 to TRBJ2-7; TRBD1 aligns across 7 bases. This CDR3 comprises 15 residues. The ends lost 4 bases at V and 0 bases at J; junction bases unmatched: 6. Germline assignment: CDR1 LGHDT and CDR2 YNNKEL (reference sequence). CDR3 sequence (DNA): TGTGCCAGCAGCCCCCGGGACAGATTCTCCTACGAGCAGTACTTC. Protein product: CASSPRDRFSYEQYF.